The 17 T cell receptor beta chains reported below all come from one sample, sequenced in a study of T cell responses to AZD1222 COVID-19 vaccine. TCRdb's table, derived via immunoSEQ multiplex PCR, lists solely in-frame clones and lacks some. The table includes approximately 75,000 clones, around 87% detected once. Sample: peripheral blood, taken 28 days after the second AZD1222 dose. The origin of the receptors is an adult who received the AZD1222 COVID-19 vaccine.

This clone has just a few counts. V gene TRBV5-4 combines with J gene TRBJ1-6; the D is unclear. In germline, CDR1 is SGHNT, CDR2 YYREEE (reference sequence). V was trimmed by 4 bases and J by 1 base, leaving 12 bases between them. CDR3 size: 16 residues. As DNA, the CDR3 is TGTGCCAGCAGCATAGAGGGTTTTTCCTATAATTCACCCCTCCACTTT. It yields the protein CASSIEGFSYNSPLHF.

This rearrangement joins TRBV4-3 to TRBJ2-3, with D perhaps TRBD2 (6 bases). Trimming cost V 3 bases and J 9 bases, with 13 bases left between them. The CDR3 is made up of 13 amino acids. Germline V gene data show CDR1 as LGHNA and CDR2 as YSLEER. The CDR3: CASSQGGLETQYF. The CDR3, as DNA: TGCGCCAGCAGCCAGGGAGGACTCGAAACGCAGTATTTT.

In this sample, this clone turned up a few times. The chain uses TRBV27 and TRBJ2-1; D is possibly TRBD2 (6 bases). The germline V gene encodes CDR1 MNHEY and CDR2 SMNVEV (reference sequence). This CDR3 region has 15 residues. V was pared by 8 bases and J by 5 bases, with 19 bases between. The CDR3 sequence is CASQSWRAGNNEQFF. DNA for the CDR3: TGTGCCAGCCAGTCCTGGAGGGCTGGTAACAATGAGCAGTTCTTC.

The rearrangement links TRBV28 to TRBJ1-5; D call uncertain. V lost 3 bases, J lost 7 bases, and 4 bases lay in between. CDR1 and CDR2 from the germline V gene are MDHEN and SYDVKM. This CDR3 has 11 amino acids. CDR3 sequence reads: CASSFQQPQHF. CDR3 DNA sequence: TGTGCCAGCAGTTTTCAGCAGCCCCAGCATTTT.

The chain carries TRBV28 and TRBJ1-4; D call uncertain. The ends were cut back, 7 bases at V and 12 bases at J, with 18 bases in the middle. CDR1 is MDHEN and CDR2 is SYDVKM in the germline V gene. CDR3 length: 13 residues. CDR3 DNA: TGTGCCAGCACCGAGAGCGGCCTTGCGGAACTGTTTTTT. As protein: CASTESGLAELFF.

This clone was seen a single time. This chain uses TRBV3-1 (or the pseudogene TRBV3-2) with TRBJ1-2; D gene uncertain. V lost 8 bases and J lost 0, with 4 bases in between. Germline assignment: CDR1 LGHDT and CDR2 YNNKEL (reference sequence). The length of the CDR3 is 11 residues. In nucleotides, the CDR3 is TGTGCCAGCGGTGCTAACTATGGCTACACCTTC. Its translation is CASGANYGYTF.

This rearrangement joins TRBV7-3 to TRBJ2-3; possibly TRBD2 for D (7 bases). Trimming took 6 bases from V and 2 from J, leaving 18 bases between them. The CDR3 is 16 amino acids. Germline CDR1 is SGHTA and CDR2 is FQGTGA. The CDR3 nucleotides read TGTGCCAGCAGGGCCGGCGGCGGGGGCACCACAGATACGCAGTATTTT. This translates into CASRAGGGGTTDTQYF.

The chain combines TRBV13 with TRBJ2-2; D remains ambiguous. The V end was cut by 4 bases, the J end by 5 bases, with 11 bases between. This CDR3 is 14 amino acids long. Germline lookup yields CDR1 PRHDT and CDR2 FYEKMQ (reference sequence). The CDR3 nucleotides read TGTGCCAGCAGCTCCGGGCTTGCTACCGGGGAGCTGTTTTTT. Residues: CASSSGLATGELFF.

V usage is TRBV7-3 and J usage is TRBJ2-1; D remains unclear. This CDR3 region has 15 residues. Germline-derived CDR1 and CDR2 are SGHTA and FQGTGA. V dropped 8 bases and J dropped 8 bases, with 22 bases sitting between them. CDR3 region: CASANGPLVHDEQFF. For the CDR3, the DNA is TGTGCCAGCGCTAATGGCCCGCTCGTCCACGATGAGCAGTTCTTC.

This clone was detected only a few times. The CDR3 DNA reads as TGTGCCAGCATCAAACCAGGGAGGGATAATTCACCCCTCCACTTT. Residues: CASIKPGRDNSPLHF. The chain uses TRBV6-5 and TRBJ1-6; D possibly corresponds to TRBD1 (5 bases). The CDR3 has 15 residues. The ends were cut back, 7 bases at V and 5 bases at J, with 15 bases in the middle. Germline CDR1 reads MNHEY; CDR2 reads SVGAGI.

This clone was recorded only once. The J gene is TRBJ2-5, the V gene TRBV27; TRBD1 or TRBD2 may be the D gene (5 bases each). This CDR3 region has 16 residues. Trimming shortened V by 1 base and J by 5 bases, and 17 bases separated the two germline ends. The germline V gene encodes CDR1 MNHEY and CDR2 SMNVEV (reference sequence). CDR3 loop: CASSLFGAPFGETQYF. DNA of the CDR3: TGTGCCAGCAGTTTATTCGGGGCCCCCTTCGGGGAGACCCAGTACTTC.

The rearrangement links TRBV18 to TRBJ1-1; D gene uncertain. Trimming took 7 bases from V and 0 from J, leaving 9 bases between them. This CDR3 region has 13 residues. Germline CDR1 KGHSH, CDR2 LQKENI. The DNA of the CDR3 is TGTGCCAGCTTCCCTTCGATGAACACTGAAGCTTTCTTT. Its protein product is CASFPSMNTEAFF.

The chain joins TRBV7-8 to TRBJ1-2; TRBD1 agrees at 8 bases. From germline, CDR1 is SGHVS and CDR2 FQNEAQ. The CDR3 runs to 14 residues. J was trimmed by 9 bases and V by 5 bases; bases with no gene match: 11. The CDR3 here is CASSRERTGLSYTF. The DNA for the CDR3 is TGTGCCAGCAGCCGAGAAAGGACAGGGCTTAGCTACACCTTC.

In its sample, this clone was seen a few times. This rearrangement joins TRBV4-2 to TRBJ1-4; possibly TRBD1 for D (5 bases). CDR3 length equals 17 residues. Trimming cost V 0 bases and J 7 bases, with 18 bases left between them. Per germline, CDR1 LGHNA and CDR2 YNFKEQ. In DNA form, the CDR3 reads TGTGCCAGCAGCCAAGATCGGGGACCCGAGGGGTCTGAAAAACTGTTTTTT. Its protein product is CASSQDRGPEGSEKLFF.

The chain employs TRBV6-5 and TRBJ1-1, with 7 bases that match TRBD1. V was clipped by 8 bases and J by 0 bases; unmatched bases: 6. CDR3 size: 14 residues. Germline-derived CDR1 and CDR2 are MNHEY and SVGAGI. CDR3 DNA: TGTGCCAGCCAGGAAGGGGGCTTGAACACTGAAGCTTTCTTT. Protein sequence: CASQEGGLNTEAFF.

About this clone: This specimen includes other DNA sequences encoding the same CDR3. The chain recombines TRBV19 with TRBJ2-5; weak D call: TRBD2 (5 bases). The V end lost 4 bases, the J end lost 2 bases, and 8 bases lay between the germline ends. Germline loops: CDR1 LNHDA, CDR2 SQIVND (reference sequence). The CDR3 totals 13 residues. The CDR3 protein is CASSTGSQETQYF. The CDR3 nucleotides read TGTGCCAGTAGTACGGGGTCTCAAGAGACCCAGTACTTC.

The genes are TRBV25-1 and TRBJ2-7; 7 nucleotides line up with TRBD1. CDR1 MGHDK and CDR2 SYGVNS come from the germline V gene. V was clipped by 6 bases and J by 5 bases; unmatched bases: 7. CDR3 size: 13 residues. This CDR3 is CASSRQGVDEQYF. CDR3 DNA sequence: TGTGCCAGCAGCCGGCAGGGGGTAGACGAGCAGTACTTC.